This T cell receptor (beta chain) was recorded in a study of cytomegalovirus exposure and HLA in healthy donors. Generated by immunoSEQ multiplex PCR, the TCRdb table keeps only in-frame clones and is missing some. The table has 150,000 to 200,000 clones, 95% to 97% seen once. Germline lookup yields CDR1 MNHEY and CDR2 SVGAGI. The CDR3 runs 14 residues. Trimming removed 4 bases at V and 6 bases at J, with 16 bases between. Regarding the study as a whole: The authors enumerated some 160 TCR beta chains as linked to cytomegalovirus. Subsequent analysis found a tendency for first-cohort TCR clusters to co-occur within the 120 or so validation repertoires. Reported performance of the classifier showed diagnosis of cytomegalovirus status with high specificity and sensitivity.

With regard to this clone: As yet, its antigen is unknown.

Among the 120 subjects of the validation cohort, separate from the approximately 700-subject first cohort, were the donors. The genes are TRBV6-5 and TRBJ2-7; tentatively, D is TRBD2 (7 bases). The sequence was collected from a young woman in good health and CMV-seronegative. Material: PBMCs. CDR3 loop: CASSSLGGLFEQYF. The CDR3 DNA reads TGTGCCAGCAGTTCCCTCGGGGGGCTCTTCGAGCAGTACTTC.